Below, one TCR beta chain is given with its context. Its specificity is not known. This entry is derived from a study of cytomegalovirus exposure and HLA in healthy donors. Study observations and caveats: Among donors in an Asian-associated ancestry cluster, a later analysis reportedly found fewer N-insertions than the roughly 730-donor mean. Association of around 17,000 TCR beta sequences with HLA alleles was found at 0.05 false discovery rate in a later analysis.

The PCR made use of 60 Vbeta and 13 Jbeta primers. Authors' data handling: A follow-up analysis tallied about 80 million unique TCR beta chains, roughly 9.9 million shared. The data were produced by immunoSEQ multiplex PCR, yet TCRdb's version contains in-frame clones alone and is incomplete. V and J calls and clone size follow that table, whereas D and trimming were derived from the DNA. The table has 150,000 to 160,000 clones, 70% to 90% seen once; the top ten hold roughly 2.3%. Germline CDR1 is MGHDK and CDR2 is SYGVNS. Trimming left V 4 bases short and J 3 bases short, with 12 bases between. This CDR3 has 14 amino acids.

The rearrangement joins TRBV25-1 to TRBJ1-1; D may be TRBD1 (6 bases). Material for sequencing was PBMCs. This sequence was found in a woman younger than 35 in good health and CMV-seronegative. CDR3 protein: CASSAWNRDTEAFF. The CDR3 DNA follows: TGTGCCAGCAGTGCCTGGAACAGGGACACTGAAGCTTTCTTT.